This T cell receptor (beta chain) was sequenced during a study of blood T cell repertoires in COVID-19. Study context: Samples taken during acute and convalescent COVID-19 were collected in the United States, Italy and Spain. In each case, the material was cDNA or gDNA derived from T cells, B-cell-depleted T cells, or PBMCs.

In the original analysis: Estimation of nucleated cell counts relied on the amplification of reference gene primers. TCRdb keeps only in-frame clones here, not all; method: immunoSEQ multiplex PCR. V and J calls and clone size follow that table, whereas D and trimming were derived from the DNA. The sample has 35,000 to 50,000 clones; approximately 80% are singletons. V was shortened by 8 bases and J by 10 bases, with 15 bases between the two germline ends. This CDR3 is 13 amino acids long. Germline assignment: CDR1 MDHEN and CDR2 SYDVKM. This chain uses TRBV28 with TRBJ1-6, with D hard to call. Material: peripheral blood. This TCR was sampled from a man aged 55 to 70 in a cohort sampled during active COVID-19. This chain's CDR3 is CASHQRSRSPLHF. CDR3 nucleotides: TGTGCCAGCCATCAAAGGAGCCGATCACCCCTCCACTTT.